These 26 T cell receptor beta chains came from one sample sequenced in a study of human thymus T cells. This table comes from immunoSEQ multiplex PCR, and its TCRdb copy is limited to in-frame clones, with some not included. The sample lists 100,000 to 150,000 clones, just under 95% occurring once. The study used thymus tissue resected during corrective heart surgery. Sequenced input: thymus tissue. These receptors originate from a boy in the first two years of life with a congenital heart defect but otherwise immunologically healthy.

This chain uses TRBV6-5 with TRBJ1-2; D is possibly TRBD1 (6 bases). The V gene lost 5 bases and the J gene lost 9 bases, with 13 bases spanning the gap. From germline, CDR1 is MNHEY and CDR2 SVGAGI. The CDR3 contains 12 residues. DNA of the CDR3: TGTGCCAGCAGTCTTGACAGGTCGCGCTACACCTTC. This sequence encodes CASSLDRSRYTF.

The chain recombines TRBV11-3 with TRBJ2-3, with 7 positions matching TRBD1. CDR3 length: 14 amino acids. The junction had 4 bases not matched to a gene; V was cut back by 5 bases and J by 2 bases. The germline CDR1 and CDR2 sequences are SGHNT and YENEEA. In DNA, the CDR3 is TGTGCCAGCAGCCGGACAGGAGTCACAGATACGCAGTATTTT. The encoded protein is CASSRTGVTDTQYF.

This rearrangement joins TRBV28 to TRBJ1-4, with 10 bases that match TRBD1. CDR1 and CDR2 (germline): MDHEN, SYDVKM. This CDR3 has 15 residues. Trimming took 6 bases from V and 7 from J; bases not matched to a gene: 8. The CDR3 DNA follows: TGTGCCAGCAGCCGGCGACAGGGGGCCGGTGAAAAACTGTTTTTT. Translating gives CASSRRQGAGEKLFF.

The chain combines TRBV4-1 with TRBJ2-2, with 12 positions matching TRBD2. V shed 4 bases, J shed 4 bases, and the junction held 7 bases outside the gene matches. CDR3 length: 17 amino acids. CDR1 MGHRA and CDR2 YSYEKL come from the germline V gene. The CDR3 DNA sequence: TGCGCCAGCAGCCGGCTAGCGGGGGGGCGGGGCACCGGGGAGCTGTTTTTT. It codes for CASSRLAGGRGTGELFF.

The chain links TRBV7-2 to TRBJ1-2, with 7 positions matching TRBD1. The CDR3 is 16 amino acids. CDR1 and CDR2 (germline): SGHTA, FQGNSA. The ends lost 4 bases at V and 8 bases at J; junction bases unmatched: 16. In DNA form, the CDR3 reads TGTGCCAGCAGCTCTAGATCAGGGGGTCACCCCATGGGCTACACCTTC. Residues: CASSSRSGGHPMGYTF.

V usage is TRBV7-4 and J usage is TRBJ1-1; the D gene is possibly TRBD1 (5 bases). Germline V gene data show CDR1 as SGHVT and CDR2 as SQSDAQ. This CDR3 region has 15 residues. V was trimmed by 6 bases and J by 1 base, leaving 15 bases between them. This chain's CDR3 is CASREEQVTNTEAFF. The CDR3 DNA reads TGTGCCAGCAGGGAGGAACAGGTGACGAACACTGAAGCTTTCTTT.

The chain carries TRBV10-3 and TRBJ1-1; possible D gene TRBD1, 5 bases. The CDR3 consists of 16 residues. Germline V gives CDR1 ENHRY, CDR2 SYGVKD. V lost 6 bases and J lost 0, with 17 bases in between. The CDR3 loop reads CAIRGGEGFMNTEAFF. CDR3 nucleotide sequence: TGTGCCATCAGGGGGGGAGAGGGATTTATGAACACTGAAGCTTTCTTT.

The rearrangement joins TRBV11-2 to TRBJ2-5; 7 bases are a match to TRBD1. There are 14 residues in the CDR3. Germline-derived CDR1 and CDR2 are SGHAT and FQNNGV. Unmatched junction bases numbered 2, after V lost 3 bases and J lost 1 base. The CDR3 DNA is TGTGCCAGCAGCTTGACAGGGACCCAAGAGACCCAGTACTTC. Translating gives CASSLTGTQETQYF.

The chain is built from TRBV7-3 and TRBJ2-2; D perhaps matches TRBD2 (6 bases). From germline, CDR1 is SGHTA and CDR2 FQGTGA. Deletions cut 0 bases from V and 2 bases from J, with 13 bases between. This CDR3 comprises 17 residues. In DNA, the CDR3 is TGTGCCAGCAGCTTAACCGGGGCGGGGATTAACACCGGGGAGCTGTTTTTT. It is translated as CASSLTGAGINTGELFF.

V gene TRBV2 combines with J gene TRBJ1-6, with D hard to call. The germline V gene has CDR1 SNHLY and CDR2 FYNNEI. The CDR3 totals 15 residues. The ends were cut back, 6 bases at V and 3 bases at J, with 12 bases in the middle. The CDR3 sequence: CASSLLSNYNSPLHF. CDR3 coding DNA: TGTGCCAGCAGCCTTTTGAGCAACTATAATTCACCCCTCCACTTT.

This chain uses TRBV4-1 with TRBJ2-1; no firm D call. Trimming took off 2 bases at V and 8 bases at J, with 13 bases between the two ends. Germline V gives CDR1 MGHRA, CDR2 YSYEKL. The CDR3 totals 14 residues. The CDR3: CASSQPLGKHEQFF. CDR3 coding DNA: TGCGCCAGCAGCCAACCCCTAGGAAAGCATGAGCAGTTCTTC.

The V and J genes are TRBV30 and TRBJ1-1; D unclear. Trimming pared 4 bases from V and 1 base from J, leaving 19 bases between. The CDR3 runs to 16 residues. Germline CDR1 is GTSNPN and CDR2 is SVGIG (reference sequence). The CDR3 DNA is TGTGCCTGGACGCAAATCAATGAACCGTCGAACACTGAAGCTTTCTTT. Protein sequence: CAWTQINEPSNTEAFF.

CDR3 coding DNA: TGTGCCAGCAGGAGAACTAGCGGGGGACCTTGCTACAATGAGCAGTTCTTC. Amino acids: CASRRTSGGPCYNEQFF. The rearrangement links TRBV27 to TRBJ2-1; TRBD2 matches 11 bases. Germline V gives CDR1 MNHEY, CDR2 SMNVEV (reference sequence). CDR3 length: 17 residues. Trimming took 6 bases from V and 3 from J; bases not matched to a gene: 10.

This clone was detected a few times. J is TRBJ1-5 and V is TRBV30; no clear D gene. The CDR3 sequence is 11 residues long. Deletions cut 4 bases from V and 7 bases from J, with 8 bases between. Germline loops: CDR1 GTSNPN, CDR2 SVGIG (reference sequence). This CDR3 reads CAWIVQQPQHF. The CDR3 bases are TGTGCCTGGATCGTCCAACAGCCCCAGCATTTT.

This chain links TRBV4-3 with TRBJ2-3; weak D call: TRBD2 (10 bases). Germline-derived CDR1 and CDR2 are LGHNA and YSLEER. The CDR3 has 18 amino acids. V lost 2 bases, J lost 6 bases, and 24 bases lay in between. DNA of the CDR3: TGCGCCAGCAGCCAAACAGGGGGCAGCGGGGGGGTACAGGATACGCAGTATTTT. This sequence encodes CASSQTGGSGGVQDTQYF.

V gene TRBV5-6 combines with J gene TRBJ2-1, with TRBD2 as a possible D gene (6 bases). The CDR3 runs to 15 residues. Germline V gene sequence: CDR1 SGHDT, CDR2 YYEEEE. With 4 bases removed from V and 4 bases from J, the gap between germline ends came to 15 bases. The chain's CDR3 is CASSADPAGYNEQFF. CDR3 nucleotide sequence: TGTGCCAGCAGCGCGGACCCGGCGGGGTACAATGAGCAGTTCTTC.

The chain combines TRBV7-8 with TRBJ1-5; 8 bases are a match to TRBD1. This CDR3 is built from 14 residues. Looked up from germline, CDR1 is SGHVS and CDR2 is FQNEAQ. Trimming took 5 bases from V and 5 from J; bases not matched to a gene: 5. The CDR3 bases are TGTGCCAGCAGCCCTGGACAGGGCTATCAGCCCCAGCATTTT. It encodes CASSPGQGYQPQHF.

The CDR3 region is CASSLGRGHDETQYF. The CDR3 bases are TGTGCCAGCAGTTTGGGCAGGGGGCATGATGAGACCCAGTACTTC. The chain links TRBV27 to TRBJ2-5, with TRBD1 identical over 8 bases. Trimming removed 3 bases from V and 5 bases from J; junction bases left unmatched: 8. CDR3 size: 15 residues. Germline CDR1 MNHEY, CDR2 SMNVEV (reference sequence).

The rearrangement joins TRBV28 to TRBJ2-1, with 11 nucleotides matching TRBD2. V gave up 3 bases and J gave up 7 bases; unmatched junction bases: 8. This CDR3 contains 16 residues. The germline V gene encodes CDR1 MDHEN and CDR2 SYDVKM. Written as DNA, the CDR3 is TGTGCCAGCAGTTTGAAATTCGGGACTAGCGGAAATGAGCAGTTCTTC. This translates into CASSLKFGTSGNEQFF.

The chain carries TRBV4-2 and TRBJ2-3; D gene ambiguous. The V gene's germline CDR1 is LGHNA and CDR2 YNFKEQ. The CDR3 loop spans 11 amino acids. The germline V and J ends were trimmed by 0 bases and 6 bases, with 1 base remaining between them. The CDR3 region has the DNA TGTGCCAGCAGCCAAGAGGATACGCAGTATTTT. Its protein product is CASSQEDTQYF.

This chain links TRBV6-5 with TRBJ2-7; 9 nucleotides agree with TRBD1. This CDR3 region has 13 residues. Looked up from germline, CDR1 is MNHEY and CDR2 is SVGAGI. The V and J ends lost 5 bases and 6 bases, in that order; junction bases with no gene match: 5. CDR3 nucleotides: TGTGCCAGCAGTACTACAGGGGGCACCGAGCAGTACTTC. Translating it yields CASSTTGGTEQYF.

The chain employs TRBV6-1 and TRBJ2-1; D is uncertain. CDR3 length: 15 residues. The V end lost 6 bases, the J end lost 0 bases, and 12 bases lay between the germline ends. Germline V gene sequence: CDR1 MNHNS, CDR2 SASEGT. CDR3 in amino acids: CASSGLDSSYNEQFF. CDR3 nucleotides: TGTGCCAGCAGCGGGTTGGATTCCTCCTACAATGAGCAGTTCTTC.

The CDR3 is CASSLGDGWFSPLHF. The CDR3 DNA sequence: TGTGCCAGCAGCTTGGGGGACGGGTGGTTTTCACCCCTCCACTTT. V usage is TRBV5-6 and J usage is TRBJ1-6, with D possibly TRBD1 on 5 matching bases. This CDR3 contains 15 residues. V lost 0 bases and J lost 9, with 13 bases in between. Germline CDR1 SGHDT, CDR2 YYEEEE. The whole variable domain, remainder taken from reference TRBV5-6 and TRBJ1-6, is DAGVTQSPTHLIKTRGQQVTLRCSPKSGHDTVSWYQQALGQGPQFIFQYYEEEERQRGNFPDRFSGHQFPNYSSELNVNALLLGDSALYLCASSLGDGWFSPLHFGNGTRLTVT.

The chain combines TRBV7-9 with TRBJ2-7; the match to TRBD2 covers 13 bases. The germline gives CDR1 SEHNR, CDR2 FQNEAQ (reference sequence). CDR3 length: 18 residues. The trim removed 4 bases at V and 0 bases at J, leaving 9 bases unmatched. CDR3 nucleotides: TGTGCCAGCAGCTCACCCCCGGGACTAGCGGGGAGCTCCTACGAGCAGTACTTC. Amino acids: CASSSPPGLAGSSYEQYF. The complete variable domain, with remaining parts taken from reference TRBV7-9 and TRBJ2-7, reads DTGVSQNPRHKITKRGQNVTFRCDPISEHNRLYWYRQTLGQGPEFLTYFQNEAQLEKSRLLSDRFSAERPKGSFSTLEIQRTEQGDSAMYLCASSSPPGLAGSSYEQYFGPGTRLTVT.

V and J are TRBV28 and TRBJ2-6; the D gene is possibly TRBD1 (5 bases). This CDR3 has 15 amino acids. Germline loops: CDR1 MDHEN, CDR2 SYDVKM. V was clipped by 6 bases and J by 2 bases, with 11 bases between them. Here the CDR3 DNA reads TGTGCCAGCAGCTCCGACAGCGCTGGGGCCAACGTCCTGACTTTC. Translation gives CASSSDSAGANVLTF.

This rearrangement joins TRBV4-2 to TRBJ2-1; D uncertain. Trimming removed 7 bases from V and 7 bases from J, with 2 bases in between. The CDR3 consists of 9 residues. Germline CDR1 reads LGHNA; CDR2 reads YNFKEQ. This CDR3 is CASINEQFF. CDR3 DNA: TGTGCCAGCATAAATGAGCAGTTCTTC.